This T cell receptor (beta chain) stems from a study of T cell repertoires in cytomegalovirus infection. Looked up from germline, CDR1 is MGHRA and CDR2 is YSYEKL. V trimming: 0 bases; J trimming: 7 bases; junction bases outside the gene matches: 19. This CDR3 spans 19 amino acids. TCRdb itself ran the reads through MiXCR, one entry per CDR3 protein. This sample has hundreds of thousands of distinct CDR3 sequences, with 30% to 40% found just once. About this clonotype: Its antigen is not known.

V and J are TRBV4-1 and TRBJ2-5; 8 bases fit TRBD2. The clonotype comes from a human donor in good health (CMV status not recorded). Some clones in this sample may be carry-over from other donors' samples. The sequencing used cultured PBMCs, collected from culture after CMV antigen stimulation. The chain's CDR3 is CASSQEWTGGTRRGRTQYF. The CDR3 region has the DNA TGCGCCAGCAGCCAAGAATGGACGGGGGGGACTCGACGGGGGCGGACCCAGTACTTC.